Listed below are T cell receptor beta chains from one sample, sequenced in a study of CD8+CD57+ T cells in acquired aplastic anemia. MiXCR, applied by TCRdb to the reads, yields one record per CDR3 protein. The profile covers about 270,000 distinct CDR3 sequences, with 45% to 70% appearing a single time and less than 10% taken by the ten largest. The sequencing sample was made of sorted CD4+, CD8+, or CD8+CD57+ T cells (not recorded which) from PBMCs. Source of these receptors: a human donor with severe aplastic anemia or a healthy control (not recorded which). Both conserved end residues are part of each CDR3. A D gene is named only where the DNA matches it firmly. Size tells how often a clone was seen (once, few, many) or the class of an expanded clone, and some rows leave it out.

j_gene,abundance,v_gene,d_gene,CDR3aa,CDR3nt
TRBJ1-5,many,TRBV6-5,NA,CASSYSVGHHLHF,TGTGCCAGCAGTTACTCGGTGGGCCACCATCTACATTTT
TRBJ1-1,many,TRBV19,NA,CASSINRWGREWETEAFF,TGTGCCAGTAGTATAAATCGTTGGGGCAGGGAATGGGAAACTGAAGCTTTCTTT
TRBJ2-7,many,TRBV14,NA,CASSQYQDQYF,TGTGCCAGCAGCCAATATCAGGACCAATACTTC
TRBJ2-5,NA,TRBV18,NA,CASSPGGGWTQYF,TGTGCCAGCTCACCAGGGGGAGGTTGGACCCAGTACTTC
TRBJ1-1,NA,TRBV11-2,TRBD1,CASLPRQGNTEAFF,TGTGCCAGCCTTCCGAGACAGGGGAACACTGAAGCTTTCTTT
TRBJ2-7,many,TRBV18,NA,CASSPVSTYEQYF,TGTGCCAGCTCACCAGTCAGTACCTACGAGCAGTACTTC
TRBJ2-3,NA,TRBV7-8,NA,CASSDYVGRTDTQYF,TGTGCCAGCAGCGATTATGTGGGGAGGACAGATACGCAGTATTTT
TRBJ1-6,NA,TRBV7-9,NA,CASSLGASPLHF,TGTGCCAGCAGCTTGGGGGCTTCACCCCTCCACTTT
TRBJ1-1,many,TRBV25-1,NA,CASSVVGAGAFF,TGTGCCAGCAGTGTGGTAGGGGCGGGGGCTTTCTTT
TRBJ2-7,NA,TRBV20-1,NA,CSASGSFSYEQYF,TGCAGTGCTAGTGGGTCCTTCTCCTACGAGCAGTACTTC
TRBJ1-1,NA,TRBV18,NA,CASSPSRGENTEAFF,TGTGCCAGCTCACCCAGCAGGGGCGAGAACACTGAAGCTTTCTTT
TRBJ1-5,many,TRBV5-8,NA,CASSSGGVNQPQHF,TGTGCCAGCAGCTCTGGGGGTGTCAATCAGCCCCAGCATTTT
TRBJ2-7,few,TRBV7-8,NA,CASSSPPGYEQYF,TGCGCCAGCAGCTCTCCTCCAGGTTACGAGCAGTACTTC
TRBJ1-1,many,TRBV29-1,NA,CSVEVWARELEAFF,TGCAGCGTTGAGGTCTGGGCAAGAGAACTTGAAGCTTTCTTT
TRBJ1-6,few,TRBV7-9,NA,CASSLEDGSPLHF,TGTGCCAGCAGCTTAGAGGACGGTTCACCCCTCCACTTT
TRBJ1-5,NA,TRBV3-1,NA,CASSQGRDRPQHF,TGTGCCAGCAGCCAAGGTCGGGATCGGCCCCAGCATTTT
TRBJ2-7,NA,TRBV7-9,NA,CASSLVPSDPEQYF,TGTGCCAGCAGCTTAGTCCCTTCCGACCCCGAGCAGTACTTC
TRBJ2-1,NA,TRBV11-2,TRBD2,CASSPLVAGEYDEQFF,TGTGCCAGCAGCCCCCTAGTGGCGGGGGAGTACGATGAGCAGTTCTTC
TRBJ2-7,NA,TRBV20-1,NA,CSAPGDNSYEQYF,TGCAGTGCTCCTGGGGACAACTCCTACGAGCAGTACTTC
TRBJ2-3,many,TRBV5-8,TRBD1,CASSLGQGKTDTQYF,TGTGCCAGCAGCCTCGGACAGGGGAAGACAGATACGCAGTATTTT
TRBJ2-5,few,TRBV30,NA,CAWRAGPFGTQYF,TGTGCCTGGAGGGCGGGTCCATTTGGGACCCAGTACTTC
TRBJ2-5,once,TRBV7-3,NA,CASSEYLDGAGKRETQYF,TGTGCCAGCAGTGAATACCTCGACGGCGCAGGGAAAAGAGAGACCCAGTACTTC
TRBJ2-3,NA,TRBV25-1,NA,CASSDSDSGPTDTQYF,TGTGCCAGCAGTGACTCTGACAGCGGTCCCACAGATACGCAGTATTTT
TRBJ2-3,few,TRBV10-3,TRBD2,CAISESGRETQYF,TGTGCCATCAGTGAGTCAGGGCGGGAGACGCAGTATTTT
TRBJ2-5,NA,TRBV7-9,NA,CASSVATAAQETQYF,TGTGCCAGCAGCGTAGCTACCGCAGCCCAAGAGACCCAGTACTTC
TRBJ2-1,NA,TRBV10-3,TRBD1,CAISESRGRGIDNEQFF,TGTGCCATCAGTGAGTCCCGGGGCAGGGGGATAGACAATGAGCAGTTCTTC
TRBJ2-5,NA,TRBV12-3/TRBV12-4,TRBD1,CASSPPGGLETQYF,TGTGCCAGCAGTCCCCCAGGGGGCCTAGAGACCCAGTACTTC
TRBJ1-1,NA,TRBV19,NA,CASSARVEEAFF,TGTGCCAGTAGTGCCAGGGTGGAGGAAGCTTTCTTT
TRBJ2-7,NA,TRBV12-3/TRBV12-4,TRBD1,CASRAGTGIYEQYF,TGTGCCAGCAGGGCCGGGACAGGGATTTACGAGCAGTACTTC